This TCR beta chain was retrieved from a study of Graves' ophthalmopathy and Graves' hyperthyroidism (dated by TCRdb to 2016 to 2019). With regard to the full study: Peripheral blood was collected at initial diagnosis, before any treatment. The study used TCR beta repertoire signatures to distinguish Graves' ophthalmopathy from Graves' hyperthyroidism and to predict progression to ophthalmopathy. In total, 135 blood samples were TCR-sequenced: approximately 42 ophthalmopathy, some 75 hyperthyroidism and some 17 hyperthyroidism-to-ophthalmopathy patients. To explore V-J signatures distinguishing ophthalmopathy from hyperthyroidism, a discovery set of some 100 patients (about 44 ophthalmopathy, 57 stable hyperthyroidism) was enrolled. An independent validation cohort comprised some 19 hyperthyroidism patients and 15 to 17 patients who later progressed from hyperthyroidism to ophthalmopathy. T-cell repertoires of thyroid tissue and blood were compared in six or seven hyperthyroidism patients. After sampling, hyperthyroidism patients received methimazole starting at 30 mg daily, and ophthalmopathy patients received high-dose intravenous methylprednisolone. Points the paper makes about the study in general: Most expanded thyroid clonotypes with frequency above 0.001 were also detected in blood, suggesting blood repertoires may reflect the thyroid immune response. No statistical method was used to predetermine the sample size, and group allocation was not hidden from the investigators. In validation, the model predicted ophthalmopathy progression with more than 55% sensitivity and 72.22% specificity; more than ten predicted patients were CT-confirmed with GO in a median of about 6.1 months. The 13-signature model separated ophthalmopathy from stable hyperthyroidism with roughly 88% sensitivity and just under 84% specificity in cross-validation, and 80%/75% in the test set.

For repertoire sequencing, the TCR beta CDR3 regions were amplified from RNA transcripts. A first-round RT-PCR used HTBI primers with the Qiagen OneStep RT-PCR kit, followed by a second-round multiplex PCR, size selection and purification. The libraries underwent paired-end sequencing with 100 bp reads on an Illumina HiSeq2000. The published analysis was carried out like this. Reads were processed with SOAPnuke, discarding reads with adapters, uncalled bases, mean Phred below 15, or no exact constant-primer or identifier match. COPE v1.2.5 was used to merge the high-quality paired reads. Unique nucleotide sequences were defined as clonotypes and aligned to IMGT TRB V, D and J references using MiTCR v1.1. The analysis was limited to V-J combinations with a frequency above 0.0001, which together covered roughly 99% of the repertoires. For each V-J combination, a TCR clonal expansion and chaos score was defined as F50 clonal expansion divided by the chaos observed in the TCRdist matrix. Features were reduced by Welch's t-statistics and random forest to roughly 14 V-J combinations, which fed a naive Bayes classifier. Thyroid-blood repertoire similarity was quantified with the Morisita-Horn index. Clones were called with MiXCR by TCRdb after fastp trimmed the public reads at Q25, and only in-frame beta chains were retained. Each entry is one CDR3 protein sequence, shown with its most common DNA and genes. TCRdb, not the original authors, processed these V and J calls. The sample table lists approximately 640,000 distinct CDR3 sequences, roughly 41% of them with a count of one. 3.3% of the sample lies in the top ten.

Regarding this clonotype: What antigen it recognizes has not been identified. Base-call qualities are not available, and no considerably larger clone is one nucleotide away.

The CDR3 has 16 amino acids, counting the end cysteine and phenylalanine. Only the CDR3 portion is preserved as DNA: 48 bases, with reading frame beginning at the first base. At the junction V is shortened by 2 bases and J by 2 bases; bases outside the gene matches: 9. The germline V gene encodes CDR1 SGHTA and CDR2 FQGNSA. Ophthalmopathy patients had moderately to severely active disease, Clinical Activity Score of at least 3, NOSPECS grade of at least 4, and disease duration under 3 months. Patients were excluded if they had other autoimmune diseases, uncontrolled infections, pregnancy or lactation. Diagnosis relied on clinical symptoms, serum thyroxine, TRAb, thyroid ultrasound and orbital computed tomography. PBMCs were isolated from around 10 ml of fresh peripheral blood by Ficoll-Paque density gradient centrifugation. Total RNA was extracted with Trizol reagent and quality-checked on an Agilent 2100 Bioanalyzer.

Sequencing input: peripheral blood. The receptor's source is an adult man with Graves' ophthalmopathy. The V and J segments used are TRBV7-2 and TRBJ2-7; 7 of the junction bases match TRBD2. In nucleotides, the sequence is TGTGCCAGCAGCTTAATCGGGCGGGAGAGCACCTACGAGCAGTACTTC. It codes for CASSLIGRESTYEQYF.